The 15 T cell receptor beta chains below come from one sample, sequenced in a study of T cell responses to AZD1222 COVID-19 vaccine. TCRdb's copy holds only in-frame clones and misses some; the assay was immunoSEQ multiplex PCR. This sample has about 73,000 clones, with 70% to 90% found just once. The material was peripheral blood, obtained on day 0 of AZD1222 vaccination. These receptors all stem from an adult in good health.

V and J are TRBV7-3 and TRBJ2-5; no reliable D call. CDR1 and CDR2 (germline): SGHTA, FQGTGA. The CDR3 spans 15 residues. Deletions cut 5 bases from V and 2 bases from J, with 15 bases between. The CDR3 region has the DNA TGTGCCAGCAGCCCCGTGGGCAGGTCGCAAGAGACCCAGTACTTC. Amino acid sequence: CASSPVGRSQETQYF.

V and J are TRBV9 and TRBJ2-5, with 12 positions matching TRBD1. CDR3 length: 17 residues. The germline V gene has CDR1 SGDLS and CDR2 YYNGEE. With 4 bases clipped from V and 4 bases from J, the junction kept 11 bases outside the gene matches. DNA of the CDR3: TGTGCCAGCAGCCCATCTGCGGGACAGGGGGCTTCAGAGACCCAGTACTTC. Translating gives CASSPSAGQGASETQYF.

This CDR3 is CASSLTGVYEQYF. As DNA, the CDR3 is TGTGCCAGCAGCCTTACAGGGGTCTACGAGCAGTACTTC. The chain couples TRBV7-9 to TRBJ2-7; 7 bases align to TRBD1. The CDR3 runs 13 residues. Germline lookup yields CDR1 SEHNR and CDR2 FQNEAQ (reference sequence). With V trimmed by 5 bases and J by 3 bases, 4 bases remained unmatched. Variable domain in full (rest from reference TRBV7-9 and TRBJ2-7): DTGVSQNPRHKITKRGQNVTFRCDPISEHNRLYWYRQTLGQGPEFLTYFQNEAQLEKSRLLSDRFSAERPKGSFSTLEIQRTEQGDSAMYLCASSLTGVYEQYFGPGTRLTVT.

This sequence joins TRBV7-2 and TRBJ1-1; D ambiguous. The CDR3 length is 13 residues. V was clipped by 7 bases and J by 1 base, with 10 bases between them. Germline V gives CDR1 SGHTA, CDR2 FQGNSA. CDR3 protein: CASNLKGNTEAFF. CDR3 DNA sequence: TGTGCCAGCAACCTCAAGGGGAACACTGAAGCTTTCTTT.

This chain uses TRBV2 with TRBJ2-5; 7 positions agree with TRBD2. With 6 bases clipped from V and 6 bases from J, the junction kept 10 bases outside the gene matches. CDR3 size: 14 residues. Germline CDR1 reads SNHLY; CDR2 reads FYNNEI. The CDR3 is CASRDAGAVKTQYF. CDR3 bases: TGTGCCAGCAGGGATGCGGGAGCCGTTAAGACCCAGTACTTC.

This rearrangement joins TRBV18 to TRBJ2-3, with 11 bases fitting TRBD2. There are 15 residues in the CDR3. Germline CDR1 KGHSH, CDR2 LQKENI. Trimming took 4 bases from V and 1 from J; bases not matched to a gene: 1. The CDR3 spells CASSLGLAGTDTQYF. The CDR3 DNA reads TGTGCCAGCTCACTGGGACTAGCGGGCACAGATACGCAGTATTTT.

The chain uses TRBV28 and TRBJ2-1, with D perhaps matching TRBD2 (5 bases). CDR3 length equals 14 residues. Germline V gene lookup returns CDR1 MDHEN and CDR2 SYDVKM. With 8 bases removed from V and 0 bases from J, the gap between germline ends came to 11 bases. CDR3 region: CASWEIGSYNEQFF. The CDR3 DNA sequence: TGTGCCAGCTGGGAGATTGGCTCCTACAATGAGCAGTTCTTC.

The chain employs TRBV2 and TRBJ1-5; TRBD1 is a possible D gene (6 bases). The CDR3 extends over 14 amino acids. Germline V CDR1 and CDR2: SNHLY, FYNNEI. The V end was cut by 6 bases, the J end by 5 bases, with 14 bases between. Written as DNA, the CDR3 is TGTGCCAGCAGGGCGGACAGCTGGGATCAGCCCCAGCATTTT. Translating it yields CASRADSWDQPQHF. The whole variable domain, remainder taken from reference TRBV2 and TRBJ1-5, is EPEVTQTPSHQVTQMGQEVILRCVPISNHLYFYWYRQILGQKVEFLVSFYNNEISEKSEIFDDQFSVERPDGSNFTLKIRSTKLEDSAMYFCASRADSWDQPQHFGDGTRLSIL.

The gene calls are TRBV18 and TRBJ1-5, with D maybe TRBD1 (6 bases). Trimming removed 9 bases from V and 4 bases from J, with 13 bases in between. This CDR3 spans 13 amino acids. From germline, CDR1 is KGHSH and CDR2 LQKENI. The CDR3 spells CASTGGLNQPQHF. DNA for the CDR3: TGTGCCAGTACCGGGGGGCTAAATCAGCCCCAGCATTTT.

The chain links TRBV5-6 to TRBJ1-3; D uncertain. Trimming removed 4 bases at V and 0 bases at J, with 11 bases between. Looked up from germline, CDR1 is SGHDT and CDR2 is YYEEEE. The CDR3 loop spans 15 amino acids. This CDR3 is CASSMTPNSGNTIYF. The CDR3 coding sequence is TGTGCCAGCAGCATGACACCCAACTCTGGAAACACCATATATTTT.

The J gene is TRBJ2-7, the V gene TRBV5-5; D is uncertain. Trimming took off 0 bases at V and 4 bases at J, with 8 bases between the two ends. This CDR3 is 13 amino acids long. CDR1 SGHKS and CDR2 YYEKEE come from the germline V gene (reference sequence). For the CDR3, the DNA is TGTGCCAGCAGCTTGGGGGTCCAATACGAGCAGTACTTC. Its translation is CASSLGVQYEQYF.

The rearrangement uses TRBV7-9 and TRBJ1-5; D is uncertain. This CDR3 is built from 14 residues. Per the germline V gene, CDR1 is SEHNR and CDR2 is FQNEAQ (reference sequence). V was clipped by 1 base and J by 4 bases, with 8 bases between them. DNA of the CDR3: TGTGCCAGCAGCTTAGGATCCCCTAATCAGCCCCAGCATTTT. Its translation: CASSLGSPNQPQHF.

V is TRBV7-9 and J is TRBJ1-3, with D hard to call. V was trimmed by 5 bases and J by 0 bases, leaving 8 bases between them. There are 14 residues in the CDR3. Germline values: CDR1 SEHNR, CDR2 FQNEAQ (reference sequence). The CDR3 nucleotides are TGTGCCAGCAGCCTACTGAACTCTGGAAACACCATATATTTT. Protein product: CASSLLNSGNTIYF. Full variable domain (outside the CDR3, taken from reference TRBV7-9 and TRBJ1-3): DTGVSQNPRHKITKRGQNVTFRCDPISEHNRLYWYRQTLGQGPEFLTYFQNEAQLEKSRLLSDRFSAERPKGSFSTLEIQRTEQGDSAMYLCASSLLNSGNTIYFGEGSWLTVV.

This clone showed up many times. This chain links TRBV2 with TRBJ1-3, with D uncertain. The CDR3 length is 13 residues. Germline CDR1 and CDR2: SNHLY and FYNNEI. Trimming cost V 8 bases and J 0 bases, with 8 bases left between them. This CDR3 is CASRGYSGNTIYF. CDR3 sequence (DNA): TGTGCCAGCCGAGGGTACTCTGGAAACACCATATATTTT.

V usage is TRBV12-3 or TRBV12-4 and J usage is TRBJ2-5; no firm D call. Trimming shortened V by 2 bases and J by 2 bases, and 3 bases separated the two germline ends. This CDR3 region has 12 residues. This CDR3 is CASSLTQETQYF. Here the CDR3 DNA reads TGTGCCAGCAGTTTAACTCAAGAGACCCAGTACTTC.